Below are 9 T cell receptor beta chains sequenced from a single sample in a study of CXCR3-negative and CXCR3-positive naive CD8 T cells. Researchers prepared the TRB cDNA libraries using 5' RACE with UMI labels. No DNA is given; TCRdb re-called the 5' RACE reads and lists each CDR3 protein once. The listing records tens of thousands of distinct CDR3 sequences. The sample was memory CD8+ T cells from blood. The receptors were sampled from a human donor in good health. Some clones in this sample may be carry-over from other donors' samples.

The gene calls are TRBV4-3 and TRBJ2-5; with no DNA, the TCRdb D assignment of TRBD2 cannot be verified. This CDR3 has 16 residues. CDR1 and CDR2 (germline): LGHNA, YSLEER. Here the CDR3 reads CASSQDLAGEKETQYF.

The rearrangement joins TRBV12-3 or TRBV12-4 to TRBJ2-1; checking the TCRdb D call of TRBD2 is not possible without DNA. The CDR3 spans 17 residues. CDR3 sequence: CASSFGLGTSGNNEQFF.

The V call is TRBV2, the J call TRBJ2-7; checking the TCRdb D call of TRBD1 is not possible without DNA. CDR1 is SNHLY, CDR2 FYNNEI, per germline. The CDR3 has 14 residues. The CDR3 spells CASSEGGQNYEQYF.

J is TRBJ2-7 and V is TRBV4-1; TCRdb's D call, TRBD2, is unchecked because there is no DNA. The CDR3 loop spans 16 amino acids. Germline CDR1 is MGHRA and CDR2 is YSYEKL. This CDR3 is CASSQDQTGEYYEQYF.

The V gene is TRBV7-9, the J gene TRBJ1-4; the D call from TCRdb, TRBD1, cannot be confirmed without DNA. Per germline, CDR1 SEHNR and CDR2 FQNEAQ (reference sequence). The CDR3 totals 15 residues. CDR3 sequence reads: CASSSTTGDNEKLFF. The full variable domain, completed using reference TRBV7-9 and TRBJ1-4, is DTGVSQNPRHKITKRGQNVTFRCDPISEHNRLYWYRQTLGQGPEFLTYFQNEAQLEKSRLLSDRFSAERPKGSFSTLEIQRTEQGDSAMYLCASSSTTGDNEKLFFGSGTQLSVL.

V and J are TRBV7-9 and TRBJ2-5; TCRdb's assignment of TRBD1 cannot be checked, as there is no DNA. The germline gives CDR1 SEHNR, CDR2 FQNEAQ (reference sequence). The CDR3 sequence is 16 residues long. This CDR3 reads CASSPPGVQGLKTQYF.

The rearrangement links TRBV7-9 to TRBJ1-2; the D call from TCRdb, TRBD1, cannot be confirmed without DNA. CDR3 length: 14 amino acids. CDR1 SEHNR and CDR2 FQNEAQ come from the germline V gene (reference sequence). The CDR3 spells CASTRTGEWNGYTF.

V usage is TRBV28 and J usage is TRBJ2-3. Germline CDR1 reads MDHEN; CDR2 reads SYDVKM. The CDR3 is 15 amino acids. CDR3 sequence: CASSLRDIAADTQYF.

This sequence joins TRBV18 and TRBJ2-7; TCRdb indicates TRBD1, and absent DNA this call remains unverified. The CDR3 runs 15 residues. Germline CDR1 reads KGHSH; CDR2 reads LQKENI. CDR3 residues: CASSPRTGARYEQYF.